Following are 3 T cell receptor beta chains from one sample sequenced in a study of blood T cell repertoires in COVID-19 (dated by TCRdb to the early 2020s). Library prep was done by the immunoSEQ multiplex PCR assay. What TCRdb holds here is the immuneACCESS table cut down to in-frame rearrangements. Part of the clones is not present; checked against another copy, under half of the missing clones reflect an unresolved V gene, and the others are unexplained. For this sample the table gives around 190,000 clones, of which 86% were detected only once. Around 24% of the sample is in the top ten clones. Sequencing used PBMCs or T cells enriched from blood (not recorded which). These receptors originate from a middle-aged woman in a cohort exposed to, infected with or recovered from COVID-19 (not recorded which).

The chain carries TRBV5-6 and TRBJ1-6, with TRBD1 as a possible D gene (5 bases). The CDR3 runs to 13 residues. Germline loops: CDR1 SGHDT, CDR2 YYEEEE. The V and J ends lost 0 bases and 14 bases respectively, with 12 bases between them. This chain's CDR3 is CASSLGGAKTLHF. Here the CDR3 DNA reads TGTGCCAGCAGCTTGGGTGGGGCTAAAACCCTCCACTTT.

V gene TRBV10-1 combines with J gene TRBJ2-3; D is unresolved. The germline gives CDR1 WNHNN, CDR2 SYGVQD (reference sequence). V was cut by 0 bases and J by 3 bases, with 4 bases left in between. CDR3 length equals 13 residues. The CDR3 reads CASSESRTDTQYF. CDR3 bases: TGCGCCAGCAGTGAGTCGAGGACAGATACGCAGTATTTT.

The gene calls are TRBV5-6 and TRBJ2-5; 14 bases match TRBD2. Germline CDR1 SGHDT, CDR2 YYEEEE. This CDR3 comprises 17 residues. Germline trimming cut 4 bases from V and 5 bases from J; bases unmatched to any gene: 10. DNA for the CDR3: TGTGCCAGCAGCCTTTTGACTAGCGGGGGGGCCGGGGAGACCCAGTACTTC. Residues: CASSLLTSGGAGETQYF.